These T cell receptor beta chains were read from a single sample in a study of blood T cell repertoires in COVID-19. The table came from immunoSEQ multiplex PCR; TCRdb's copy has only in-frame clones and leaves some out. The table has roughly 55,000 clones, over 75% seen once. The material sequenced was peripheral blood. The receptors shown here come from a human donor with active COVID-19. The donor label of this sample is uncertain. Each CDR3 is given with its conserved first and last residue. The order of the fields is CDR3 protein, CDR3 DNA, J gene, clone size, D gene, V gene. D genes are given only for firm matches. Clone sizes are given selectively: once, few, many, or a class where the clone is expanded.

CDR3 protein: CAWSLSRHYNEQFF; CDR3 DNA: TGTGCCTGGAGTTTAAGCCGACACTACAATGAGCAGTTCTTC; J gene: TRBJ2-1; clone size: NA; D gene: NA; V gene: TRBV30
CDR3 protein: CASSSRGDLSTDTQYF; CDR3 DNA: TGTGCCAGTAGTTCACGGGGGGATCTCAGCACAGATACGCAGTATTTT; J gene: TRBJ2-3; clone size: NA; D gene: TRBD2; V gene: TRBV19
CDR3 protein: CASSPSGAGQETQYF; CDR3 DNA: TGTGCCAGCAGCCCCAGCGGGGCGGGCCAAGAGACCCAGTACTTC; J gene: TRBJ2-5; clone size: NA; D gene: TRBD2; V gene: TRBV7-3
CDR3 protein: CASSLGDSAYEQYF; CDR3 DNA: TGCGCCAGCAGCTTGGGGGACAGCGCCTACGAGCAGTACTTC; J gene: TRBJ2-7; clone size: NA; D gene: TRBD1; V gene: TRBV5-1
CDR3 protein: CSVEGLGEASSYNEQFF; CDR3 DNA: TGCAGCGTTGAGGGCCTGGGAGAGGCTAGCTCCTACAATGAGCAGTTCTTC; J gene: TRBJ2-1; clone size: NA; D gene: NA; V gene: TRBV29-1
CDR3 protein: CASRGDSPHGELFF; CDR3 DNA: TGTGCCAGCAGGGGGGACAGCCCCCACGGGGAGCTGTTTTTT; J gene: TRBJ2-2; clone size: NA; D gene: TRBD1; V gene: TRBV2
CDR3 protein: CASRRGLTGTGGYTF; CDR3 DNA: TGTGCCAGCAGAAGGGGATTGACCGGGACTGGTGGCTACACCTTC; J gene: TRBJ1-2; clone size: NA; D gene: NA; V gene: TRBV5-6
CDR3 protein: CASSYSAVSPLHF; CDR3 DNA: TGTGCCAGCAGCTATTCGGCGGTCTCACCCCTCCACTTT; J gene: TRBJ1-6; clone size: NA; D gene: NA; V gene: TRBV11-3
CDR3 protein: CASSTVMSGVYGYTF; CDR3 DNA: TGTGCCAGTAGTACCGTGATGTCCGGGGTCTATGGCTACACCTTC; J gene: TRBJ1-2; clone size: NA; D gene: NA; V gene: TRBV19
CDR3 protein: CASSLTLADTQYF; CDR3 DNA: TGTGCCAGCAGCTTAACACTAGCGGATACGCAGTATTTT; J gene: TRBJ2-3; clone size: NA; D gene: TRBD2; V gene: TRBV7-3
CDR3 protein: CASSLVSGGFTDTQYF; CDR3 DNA: TGTGCCAGCAGCTTGGTCAGCGGGGGGTTCACAGATACGCAGTATTTT; J gene: TRBJ2-3; clone size: NA; D gene: TRBD2; V gene: TRBV5-6
CDR3 protein: CASSRQGLAGITGELFF; CDR3 DNA: TGTGCCAGCAGCCGACAGGGACTAGCGGGTATCACCGGGGAGCTGTTTTTT; J gene: TRBJ2-2; clone size: NA; D gene: TRBD2; V gene: TRBV4-2
CDR3 protein: CASSLSFTGNTIYF; CDR3 DNA: TGTGCCAGCAGCTTATCCTTTACTGGAAACACCATATATTTT; J gene: TRBJ1-3; clone size: NA; D gene: NA; V gene: TRBV7-9
CDR3 protein: CASSPQGVRGYTF; CDR3 DNA: TGTGCCAGCTCCCCACAGGGGGTACGTGGCTACACCTTC; J gene: TRBJ1-2; clone size: NA; D gene: TRBD1; V gene: TRBV19
CDR3 protein: CASSLDRGQGAAQFF; CDR3 DNA: TGTGCCAGCAGCTTAGATCGGGGACAGGGGGCAGCGCAGTTCTTC; J gene: TRBJ2-1; clone size: NA; D gene: TRBD1; V gene: TRBV11-3
CDR3 protein: CASSVGAGGGSGELFF; CDR3 DNA: TGTGCCAGCAGCGTAGGGGCAGGGGGCGGCTCCGGGGAGCTGTTTTTT; J gene: TRBJ2-2; clone size: once; D gene: TRBD1; V gene: TRBV9
CDR3 protein: CASKQSSGNTIYF; CDR3 DNA: TGTGCCAGCAAACAGAGCTCTGGAAACACCATATATTTT; J gene: TRBJ1-3; clone size: NA; D gene: NA; V gene: TRBV2
CDR3 protein: CASSETGTDTQYF; CDR3 DNA: TGTGCCAGCAGTGAGACAGGCACAGATACGCAGTATTTT; J gene: TRBJ2-3; clone size: NA; D gene: NA; V gene: TRBV6-4
CDR3 protein: CASSLGSAGPIYEQYF; CDR3 DNA: TGTGCCAGCAGCCTTGGGTCCGCGGGACCCATCTACGAGCAGTACTTC; J gene: TRBJ2-7; clone size: NA; D gene: NA; V gene: TRBV28
CDR3 protein: CASSVSGTNYEQFF; CDR3 DNA: TGTGCCAGCAGCGTTTCCGGGACTAACTATGAGCAGTTCTTC; J gene: TRBJ2-1; clone size: NA; D gene: TRBD2; V gene: TRBV7-3
CDR3 protein: CASSFGTDTQYF; CDR3 DNA: TGTGCCAGCAGCTTCGGCACAGATACGCAGTATTTT; J gene: TRBJ2-3; clone size: NA; D gene: NA; V gene: TRBV7-2
CDR3 protein: CATSSVAGGWETQYF; CDR3 DNA: TGTGCCACCAGCAGTGTAGCGGGAGGATGGGAGACCCAGTACTTC; J gene: TRBJ2-5; clone size: NA; D gene: TRBD2; V gene: TRBV15
CDR3 protein: CASSLRQGNTEAFF; CDR3 DNA: TGCGCCAGCAGCTTAAGACAGGGAAACACTGAAGCTTTCTTT; J gene: TRBJ1-1; clone size: NA; D gene: TRBD1; V gene: TRBV5-1
CDR3 protein: CAISTRPDPNTGELFF; CDR3 DNA: TGTGCCATCAGTACTAGGCCCGACCCGAACACCGGGGAGCTGTTTTTT; J gene: TRBJ2-2; clone size: NA; D gene: NA; V gene: TRBV10-3
CDR3 protein: CAWSVSPGQKAFF; CDR3 DNA: TGTGCCTGGAGTGTGTCTCCGGGACAGAAAGCTTTCTTT; J gene: TRBJ1-1; clone size: NA; D gene: TRBD1; V gene: TRBV30
CDR3 protein: CASSVAFGGGPKDEQFF; CDR3 DNA: TGTGCCAGCAGCGTAGCTTTTGGGGGGGGGCCGAAGGATGAGCAGTTCTTC; J gene: TRBJ2-1; clone size: NA; D gene: NA; V gene: TRBV9
CDR3 protein: CASSTDRGPNSPLHF; CDR3 DNA: TGTGCCAGCAGTACCGACAGGGGGCCTAATTCACCCCTCCACTTT; J gene: TRBJ1-6; clone size: once; D gene: TRBD1; V gene: TRBV27
CDR3 protein: CASSSEVRMNTEAFF; CDR3 DNA: TGTGCCAGCAGCTCCGAGGTACGGATGAACACTGAAGCTTTCTTT; J gene: TRBJ1-1; clone size: NA; D gene: NA; V gene: TRBV11-2
CDR3 protein: CASSPPTGASSNEKLFF; CDR3 DNA: TGTGCCAGCAGCCCCCCGACAGGGGCCTCGAGTAATGAAAAACTGTTTTTT; J gene: TRBJ1-4; clone size: NA; D gene: TRBD1; V gene: TRBV9
CDR3 protein: CASSLESNQPQHF; CDR3 DNA: TGTGCCAGCAGCCTTGAGAGCAATCAGCCCCAGCATTTT; J gene: TRBJ1-5; clone size: NA; D gene: NA; V gene: TRBV7-2
CDR3 protein: CASDRVSETQYF; CDR3 DNA: TGTGCCAGTGACAGGGTCTCGGAGACCCAGTACTTC; J gene: TRBJ2-5; clone size: NA; D gene: TRBD1; V gene: TRBV2
CDR3 protein: CSAGGLAGREEQYF; CDR3 DNA: TGCAGTGCTGGTGGACTAGCGGGTAGGGAGGAGCAGTACTTC; J gene: TRBJ2-7; clone size: once; D gene: TRBD2; V gene: TRBV20-1
CDR3 protein: CASSRQGPYEQYF; CDR3 DNA: TGTGCCAGCAGTCGACAGGGTCCGTACGAGCAGTACTTC; J gene: TRBJ2-7; clone size: NA; D gene: TRBD1; V gene: TRBV27
CDR3 protein: CASSHTPETQYF; CDR3 DNA: TGTGCCAGCAGCCACACTCCGGAGACCCAGTACTTC; J gene: TRBJ2-5; clone size: NA; D gene: NA; V gene: TRBV14
CDR3 protein: CASSPPAPGTEAFF; CDR3 DNA: TGTGCCAGCTCACCCCCGGCCCCGGGGACTGAAGCTTTCTTT; J gene: TRBJ1-1; clone size: NA; D gene: NA; V gene: TRBV18
CDR3 protein: CASSQAGQGTHYTF; CDR3 DNA: TGTGCCAGCAGCCAAGCGGGACAGGGAACCCACTACACCTTC; J gene: TRBJ1-2; clone size: NA; D gene: TRBD1; V gene: TRBV3-1/TRBV3-2
CDR3 protein: CASSPGTGEETQYF; CDR3 DNA: TGTGCCAGCTCCCCCGGGACAGGGGAAGAGACCCAGTACTTC; J gene: TRBJ2-5; clone size: NA; D gene: TRBD1; V gene: TRBV18
CDR3 protein: CASTLGAGDTQYF; CDR3 DNA: TGCGCCAGCACCCTGGGCGCCGGAGATACGCAGTATTTT; J gene: TRBJ2-3; clone size: NA; D gene: NA; V gene: TRBV4-1
CDR3 protein: CASSPRGLEPQHF; CDR3 DNA: TGTGCCAGCAGCCCACGGGGGTTGGAGCCCCAGCATTTT; J gene: TRBJ1-5; clone size: NA; D gene: NA; V gene: TRBV6-5
CDR3 protein: CASSPPSGSKDEQFF; CDR3 DNA: TGTGCCAGCTCACCACCGAGCGGGAGTAAGGATGAGCAGTTCTTC; J gene: TRBJ2-1; clone size: NA; D gene: TRBD2; V gene: TRBV18
CDR3 protein: CASSLSGNSNQPQHF; CDR3 DNA: TGTGCCAGCAGCTTGTCGGGGAATAGCAATCAGCCCCAGCATTTT; J gene: TRBJ1-5; clone size: NA; D gene: NA; V gene: TRBV5-6
CDR3 protein: CASSLTATSGSYEQYF; CDR3 DNA: TGTGCCAGCAGCTTAACAGCCACTAGCGGGAGCTACGAGCAGTACTTC; J gene: TRBJ2-7; clone size: few; D gene: TRBD2; V gene: TRBV7-3
CDR3 protein: CASSASGQGYGYTF; CDR3 DNA: TGTGCCAGCAGCGCATCGGGACAGGGCTATGGCTACACCTTC; J gene: TRBJ1-2; clone size: NA; D gene: TRBD1; V gene: TRBV9
CDR3 protein: CASSPTDTGNEQFF; CDR3 DNA: TGTGCCAGCAGCCCGACGGACACTGGCAATGAGCAGTTCTTC; J gene: TRBJ2-1; clone size: NA; D gene: NA; V gene: TRBV7-2
CDR3 protein: CASSLVAGQAEQYF; CDR3 DNA: TGTGCCAGCAGTTTAGTGGCAGGGCAAGCCGAGCAGTACTTC; J gene: TRBJ2-7; clone size: NA; D gene: NA; V gene: TRBV27
CDR3 protein: CASSQEPSGGANYNEQFF; CDR3 DNA: TGCGCCAGCAGCCAAGAACCTAGCGGGGGGGCCAATTACAATGAGCAGTTCTTC; J gene: TRBJ2-1; clone size: NA; D gene: TRBD2; V gene: TRBV4-3
CDR3 protein: CASAYAGAFVSYEQFF; CDR3 DNA: TGTGCCAGTGCCTATGCGGGGGCCTTTGTGTCCTATGAGCAGTTCTTC; J gene: TRBJ2-1; clone size: NA; D gene: NA; V gene: TRBV19
CDR3 protein: CASSLELAGVEQYF; CDR3 DNA: TGCGCCAGCAGCTTGGAACTAGCGGGAGTCGAGCAGTACTTC; J gene: TRBJ2-7; clone size: NA; D gene: TRBD2; V gene: TRBV5-1
CDR3 protein: CASSLLASPYNEQFF; CDR3 DNA: TGTGCCAGCAGCTTACTGGCTAGTCCCTACAATGAGCAGTTCTTC; J gene: TRBJ2-1; clone size: NA; D gene: NA; V gene: TRBV7-9